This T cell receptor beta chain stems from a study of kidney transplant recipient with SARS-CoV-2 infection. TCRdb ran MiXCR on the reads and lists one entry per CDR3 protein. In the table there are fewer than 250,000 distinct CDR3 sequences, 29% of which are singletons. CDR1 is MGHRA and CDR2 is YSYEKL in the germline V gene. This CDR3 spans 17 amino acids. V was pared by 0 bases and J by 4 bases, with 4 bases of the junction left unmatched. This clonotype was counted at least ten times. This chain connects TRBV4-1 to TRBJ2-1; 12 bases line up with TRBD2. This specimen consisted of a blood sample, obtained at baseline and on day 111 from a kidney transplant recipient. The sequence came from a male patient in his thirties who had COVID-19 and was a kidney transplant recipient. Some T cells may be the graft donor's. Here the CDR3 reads CASSQEILAGGYNEQFF. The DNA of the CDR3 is TGCGCCAGCAGCCAAGAGATACTAGCGGGGGGATACAATGAGCAGTTCTTC.